This TCR beta chain was recovered during a study of blood T cell repertoires in COVID-19 (dated by TCRdb to about 2020). With regard to the full study: Collaborator samples came from the United States, Italy and Spain and covered acute and convalescent phases of COVID-19. The prospective study material was composed of cDNA or gDNA derived from T cells, B-cell-depleted T cells, or PBMCs. Subjects who had been exposed to COVID-19, were actively infected with it, or had recovered from it provided the deeply sampled blood TCRbeta repertoires that made up the dataset. The repertoires were made available in a free public database intended to serve as a resource for research on the immune response to SARS-CoV-2. Samples were obtained from the ongoing ImmuneRACE study (first 160 participants) and from about 1,300 subjects provided by 6 global collaborators. The sample metadata nearly always contained a de-identified subject ID, COVID-19 status, age in years and sex. HLA class I and class II types, where available, came from metadata supplied by the sample provider rather than from assay-based typing.

TCRbeta CDR3 regions were amplified from genomic DNA using the immunoSEQ Assay, a bias-controlled multiplex PCR. As for the authors' bioinformatics: Nucleated cell counts per sample were estimated from amplification of reference gene primers within the assay. To quantify the absolute abundance of each unique TCRbeta CDR3 rearrangement, sequence reads were collapsed and filtered. For each sample, productive Simpson clonality was calculated as the square root of Simpson's diversity index across productive rearrangements. The immuneACCESS repertoire file appears here via TCRdb, limited to in-frame rearrangements. These files lack a portion of the clones; in checked studies, under half of the deficit traces to unresolved V genes, and the cause of the others is not known. V and J calls and clone size are those listed in that table; D and trimming were worked out from the DNA. The sample records more than 250,000 clones, approximately 87% of which are singletons. The ten largest clones represent about 5.2% of the sample.

Overall study results and their limits: How much clinical and demographic metadata was included differed by source and by participant, and the metadata was provided uncurated.

For this clone: It has no known antigen specificity. The input lacks base qualities; no much larger clone sits a single base away.

V and J lose 2 bases and 0 bases, and a span of 12 bases separates them. CDR1 is given as SGHDT and CDR2 as YYEEEE, both from the germline V gene. Measured from the cysteine to the phenylalanine, the CDR3 is 16 residues long. CDR3 DNA is the only sequence kept; it has 48 bases, read in frame from the first base. Enrolling through a virtual design, the prospective study's participants ranged in age from roughly 18 to 95 years and lived across roughly 24 United States geographic areas. In the prospective study, participants were assigned to cohorts based on the clinical history participants reported in a screening survey and a study questionnaire. ImmuneRACE Cohort 3 recovered participants were defined by two consecutive negative NP/OP PCR tests, healthcare professional clearance, or symptom resolution. In the prospective study, mobile phlebotomists collected whole blood, serum and a nasopharyngeal or oropharyngeal swab from each participant. Over an approximately 2-month period, participants in the prospective study had the option of providing additional blood draws and questionnaires. Before DNA extraction, blood samples from the prospective study were shipped at room temperature or frozen.

What was sequenced was PBMCs or T cells enriched from blood (not recorded which). Rearrangement joined TRBV5-6 to TRBJ2-1, with the D gene call left open. This clonotype was obtained from a woman between 25 and 40 years old who had recovered from COVID-19. The DNA reads TGTGCCAGCAGCTTAATTCCCAGCGCCTCCTACAATGAGCAGTTCTTC. This gives the protein CASSLIPSASYNEQFF.